This T cell receptor beta chain is drawn from a study of blood T cells in healthy people across ages. On the study more broadly: Per two T cells, template switching captured roughly one barcoded beta molecule.

Turning to this clonotype: Its target is unknown.

Extraction yielded at least 6 micrograms of total RNA per sample. The CDR3 contains 15 residues. Trimming at V came to 3 bases and at J to 2 bases, leaving 2 bases not matched to a gene. Germline values: CDR1 WSHSY, CDR2 SAAADI. Study results and caveats: Comparison with aged donors showed that long-lived donors had more naive CD4+ cells and higher diversity.

A second roughly 6 to 11 cycle PCR used barcoded and J-beta primers. Researchers report that a template-switch adaptor with 12 random nucleotides tagged each cDNA molecule. One entry per CDR3 protein results from TCRdb running MiXCR on the 5' RACE reads. This sample has approximately 820,000 distinct CDR3 sequences, with around two fifths found just once. The rearrangement links TRBV10-2 to TRBJ2-1, with TRBD1 matching over 9 bases. The sample consisted of blood. The TCR was taken from a man aged 55 to 69 in good health. This chain's CDR3 is CASSEGTGTYNEQFF. The CDR3 DNA is TGCGCCAGCAGTGAAGGGACAGGGACCTACAATGAGCAGTTCTTC.